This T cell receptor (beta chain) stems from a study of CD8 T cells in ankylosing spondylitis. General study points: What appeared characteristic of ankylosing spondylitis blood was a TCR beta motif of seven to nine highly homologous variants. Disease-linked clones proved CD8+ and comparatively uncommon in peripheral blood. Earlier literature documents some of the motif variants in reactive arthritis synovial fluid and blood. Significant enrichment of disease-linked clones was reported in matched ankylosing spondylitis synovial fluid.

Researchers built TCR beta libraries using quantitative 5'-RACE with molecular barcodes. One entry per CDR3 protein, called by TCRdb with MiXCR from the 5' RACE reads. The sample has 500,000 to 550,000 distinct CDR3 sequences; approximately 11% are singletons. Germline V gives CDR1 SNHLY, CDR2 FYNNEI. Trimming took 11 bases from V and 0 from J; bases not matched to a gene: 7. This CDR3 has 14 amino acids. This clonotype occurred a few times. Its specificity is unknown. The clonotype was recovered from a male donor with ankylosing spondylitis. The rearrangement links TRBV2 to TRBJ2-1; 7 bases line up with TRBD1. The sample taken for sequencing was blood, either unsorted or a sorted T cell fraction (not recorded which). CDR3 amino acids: CAGSRDSSYNEQFF. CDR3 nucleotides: TGTGCCGGTTCCCGGGACAGCTCCTACAATGAGCAGTTCTTC.